What follows are 22 T cell receptor beta chains derived from one specimen sequenced in a study of spatial heterogeneity in lung cancer. Antigen specificity for these receptors is unknown. Study conclusions and caveats: Tumor mutation counts were tracked by expanded intratumoral alpha and beta TCR counts.

Time point: sample taken at primary tumor resection. MiXCR, applied by TCRdb to the 5' RACE reads, yields one record per CDR3 protein. The sample has roughly 3,700 distinct CDR3 sequences, approximately 28% seen once. The sequenced sample was lung tumor tissue, obtained at surgery. These TCRs come from a male donor with early-stage non-small cell lung cancer.

This clonotype has only one observation. A library made for alpha chains picked up this beta chain off target, so its size means little. This sequence joins TRBV28 and TRBJ2-7; a weak D match, TRBD2 (5 bases). This CDR3 is 12 amino acids long. The V gene's germline CDR1 is MDHEN and CDR2 SYDVKM. V lost 4 bases and J 6 bases, leaving 10 bases between the germline ends. CDR3 in DNA: TGTGCCAGCAGTTGGGCGGGCAGCGAGCAGTACTTC. Protein product: CASSWAGSEQYF.

By share of the sample, this clonotype is medium-sized. Since the library was made to target alpha chains, this beta chain is a stray read and its abundance is not meaningful. This chain links TRBV7-8 with TRBJ2-7; weak D call: TRBD1 (6 bases). V was trimmed by 4 bases and J by 5 bases, leaving 21 bases between them. The germline V gene encodes CDR1 SGHVS and CDR2 FQNEAQ. The CDR3 contains 16 residues. Here the CDR3 reads CASSSLQGFGLNEQYF. CDR3 DNA: TGTGCCAGCAGCTCCCTACAGGGTTTTGGGCTTAACGAGCAGTACTTC.

Within the sample, this clonotype is medium-sized. This beta chain is an off-target read within a library intended for alpha chains, so its frequency means little. The rearrangement links TRBV6-2 or TRBV6-3 to TRBJ1-1, with D unresolved. The V gene's germline CDR1 is MNHEY and CDR2 SVGEGT. The CDR3 loop spans 13 amino acids. V shed 7 bases and J shed 9 bases, with 18 bases lying between them. This CDR3 reads CASKASRESKAFF. CDR3 in DNA: TGTGCCAGCAAAGCCTCGCGGGAATCTAAAGCTTTCTTT.

This clonotype has only one observation. This beta chain is an unintended read in a library built for alpha chains; its size means little. The chain combines TRBV12-3 or TRBV12-4 with TRBJ1-4; D perhaps matches TRBD1 (6 bases). CDR3 size: 14 residues. Trimming took 6 bases from V and 7 from J, leaving 15 bases between them. DNA of the CDR3: TGTGCCAGCAGGCAACAGGGTTTAGGTGAAAAACTGTTTTTT. It translates to CASRQQGLGEKLFF.

By share, this clonotype ranks as medium-sized. In a library made to pick up alpha chains, this beta chain is a stray read with a size that means little. V gene TRBV20-1 combines with J gene TRBJ1-2, with 8 positions matching TRBD1. Losses at the gene ends were 4 bases for V and 4 bases for J; bases not matched to a gene: 11. The germline V gene has CDR1 DFQATT and CDR2 SNEGSKA (reference sequence). The CDR3 loop spans 15 amino acids. The CDR3 loop reads CSAKTQGASGYGYTF. CDR3 nucleotides: TGCAGTGCTAAAACCCAGGGGGCCTCCGGCTATGGCTACACCTTC.

This clonotype was recorded a few times. The size of this beta chain means little, since it is a stray read in a library made for alpha chains. The CDR3 here is CASSGSQGGLFNEQFF. The CDR3 coding sequence is TGTGCCAGTAGTGGTAGCCAGGGGGGCCTTTTCAATGAGCAGTTCTTC. The V gene is TRBV19, the J gene TRBJ2-1; maybe TRBD1 (7 bases). Between the trimmed V and J ends, which lost 5 bases and 6 bases, there was a span of 20 bases. This CDR3 spans 16 amino acids. Germline V gene lookup returns CDR1 LNHDA and CDR2 SQIVND (reference sequence).

This clonotype was counted between two and nine times. This beta chain is a stray sequence in a library constructed for alpha chains; its clone size is not meaningful. The chain combines TRBV5-1 with TRBJ1-3; 7 bases match TRBD1. Losses at the gene ends were 4 bases for V and 0 bases for J; bases not matched to a gene: 7. This CDR3 is built from 16 residues. In germline, CDR1 is SGHRS, CDR2 YFSETQ. CDR3 sequence: CASSLTGPISGNTIYF. CDR3 nucleotides: TGCGCCAGCAGCCTGACAGGGCCGATCTCTGGAAACACCATATATTTT.

In this sample, this clonotype turned up a few times. The library was designed around alpha chains, so this beta chain is a stray read whose abundance carries little weight. The chain carries TRBV27 and TRBJ1-5; 9 bases fit TRBD1. This CDR3 comprises 15 residues. Germline CDR1 and CDR2: MNHEY and SMNVEV (reference sequence). The V and J ends lost 4 bases and 7 bases, in that order; junction bases with no gene match: 8. The CDR3 is CASSSDRGIFQPQHF. CDR3 nucleotide sequence: TGTGCCAGCAGTTCCGACAGGGGGATTTTCCAGCCCCAGCATTTT.

As to this clonotype: This beta chain is an unintended read in a library built for alpha chains; its size means little. The gene calls are TRBV2 and TRBJ2-3; D is unclear. The CDR3 contains 11 residues. Germline CDR1 reads SNHLY; CDR2 reads FYNNEI. V was pared by 3 bases and J by 8 bases, with 6 bases between. The CDR3 DNA reads TGTGCCAGCAGTGACTATGGTACGCAGTATTTT. As protein: CASSDYGTQYF.

Relative to its sample, this clonotype is medium-sized (0.01 to 0.1%). This beta chain lies outside the target of a library built for alpha chains; its clone size means little. The V and J genes are TRBV12-5 and TRBJ2-5; D gene ambiguous. V lost 2 bases to trimming and J lost 5 bases, with 3 bases between them. CDR3 length equals 11 residues. CDR1 is LGHNT and CDR2 is FRNRAP in the germline V gene. The CDR3 here is CASGLYETQYF. CDR3 coding DNA: TGTGCTAGTGGTTTGTATGAGACCCAGTACTTC.

This clonotype was detected many times. As an off-target read in a library built for alpha chains, this beta chain has a frequency of little significance. This chain uses TRBV6-1 with TRBJ2-1, with D possibly being TRBD1 or TRBD2 (6 bases each). This CDR3 region has 13 residues. V gave up 8 bases and J gave up 6 bases, with 14 bases separating them. The V gene's germline CDR1 is MNHNS and CDR2 SASEGT. CDR3 amino acids: CASRDGGSNEQFF. The CDR3, as DNA: TGTGCCAGCCGAGACGGGGGCTCCAATGAGCAGTTCTTC.

This clonotype is labeled as medium-sized (0.01 to 0.1%). Because the library targeted alpha chains, this beta chain is an off-target read whose size means little. In DNA, the CDR3 is TGTGCCAGCAGCTTAGGGGGGGCAAAACTGTTTTTT. It specifies CASSLGGAKLFF. The chain has TRBV7-9 and TRBJ1-4; D might be TRBD1 (6 bases). In germline, CDR1 is SEHNR, CDR2 FQNEAQ (reference sequence). V was trimmed by 1 base and J by 10 bases, leaving 7 bases between them. CDR3 length: 12 amino acids.

This clonotype is categorized as large. The library was designed around alpha chains, so this beta chain is a stray read whose abundance carries little weight. V gene TRBV7-2 combines with J gene TRBJ2-5; D remains unclear. Germline loops: CDR1 SGHTA, CDR2 FQGNSA. The CDR3 extends over 13 amino acids. Trimming took off 3 bases at V and 3 bases at J, with 8 bases between the two ends. Written as DNA, the CDR3 is TGTGCCAGCAGCTTTTTCCGGGAAGAGACCCAGTACTTC. The encoded protein is CASSFFREETQYF.

Concerning this clonotype: This beta chain is a stray read from a library made for alpha chains; its abundance is not meaningful. The rearrangement uses TRBV9 and TRBJ2-3; 11 bases are a match to TRBD2. The V and J ends lost 1 base and 2 bases, in that order; junction bases with no gene match: 3. The germline gives CDR1 SGDLS, CDR2 YYNGEE. This CDR3 comprises 16 residues. CDR3 sequence reads: CASSVLAGGPTDTQYF. Here the CDR3 DNA reads TGTGCCAGCAGCGTACTAGCGGGAGGACCCACAGATACGCAGTATTTT.

In the case of this clonotype: With the library built for alpha chains, this beta chain is off target and its frequency is not meaningful. The rearrangement uses TRBV7-2 and TRBJ2-4; D perhaps matches TRBD1 (6 bases). Germline-derived CDR1 and CDR2 are SGHTA and FQGNSA. The CDR3 is 12 amino acids. V lost 5 bases, J lost 6 bases, and 8 bases lay in between. CDR3 region: CASSLDRNIQYF. Here the CDR3 DNA reads TGTGCCAGCAGCCTGGACAGAAACATTCAGTACTTC.

Within the sample, this clonotype is large (0.1 to 1%). Since the library was made to target alpha chains, this beta chain is a stray read and its abundance is not meaningful. This CDR3 reads CASSLGGMRETQYF. As DNA, the CDR3 is TGTGCCAGCTCACTCGGGGGTATGCGAGAGACCCAGTACTTC. The chain recombines TRBV18 with TRBJ2-5, with D maybe TRBD2 (6 bases). Germline CDR1 is KGHSH and CDR2 is LQKENI. The V end lost 4 bases, the J end lost 4 bases, and 13 bases lay between the germline ends. CDR3 length: 14 residues.

A note on this clonotype: Because this beta chain is a stray read in a library intended to capture alpha chains, its abundance should not be given much weight. V usage is TRBV29-1 and J usage is TRBJ1-1; 8 positions agree with TRBD1. The CDR3 consists of 16 residues. Germline loops: CDR1 SQVTM, CDR2 ANQGSEA. The ends lost 2 bases at V and 4 bases at J; junction bases unmatched: 12. The chain's CDR3 is CSVEPGQGESGTEAFF. DNA for the CDR3: TGCAGCGTTGAACCTGGACAGGGAGAATCGGGCACTGAAGCTTTCTTT.

A note on this clonotype: This beta chain turned up in a library designed for alpha chains; as an off-target read, its abundance says little. The V call is TRBV4-2, the J call TRBJ1-5, with unresolved D. V was clipped by 3 bases and J by 0 bases, with 9 bases between them. The CDR3 has 15 residues. CDR1 LGHNA and CDR2 YNFKEQ come from the germline V gene. The CDR3 DNA follows: TGTGCCAGCAGCCAGGGCAGTAATAGCAATCAGCCCCAGCATTTT. This encodes CASSQGSNSNQPQHF.

As for this clonotype: Within a library made for alpha chains, this beta chain is off target, and its count is uninformative. The V call is TRBV11-2, the J call TRBJ1-1, with D unclear. This CDR3 contains 15 residues. Trimming left V 5 bases short and J 7 bases short, with 20 bases between. The germline CDR1 and CDR2 sequences are SGHAT and FQNNGV. In DNA, the CDR3 is TGTGCCAGCAGCGACCCCGGAGGGTCTGAGGTTGAAGCTTTCTTT. Translation gives CASSDPGGSEVEAFF. Full variable domain (rest looked up from reference TRBV11-2 and TRBJ1-1): EAGVAQSPRYKIIEKRQSVAFWCNPISGHATLYWYQQILGQGPKLLIQFQNNGVVDDSQLPKDRFSAERLKGVDSTLKIQPAKLEDSAVYLCASSDPGGSEVEAFFGQGTRLTVV.

This clonotype was detected many times. This beta chain is a stray read from a library made for alpha chains; its abundance is not meaningful. The chain carries TRBV28 and TRBJ2-7; D is undetermined. Germline V lookup: CDR1 MDHEN, CDR2 SYDVKM. The CDR3 has 13 residues. Trimming removed 7 bases from V and 3 bases from J, with 13 bases in between. The CDR3 DNA reads as TGTGCCAGCACCAGACCCCATGTCTACGAGCAGTACTTC. This encodes CASTRPHVYEQYF.

Turning to this clonotype: The size of this beta chain means little, since it is a stray read in a library made for alpha chains. The rearrangement joins TRBV5-6 to TRBJ2-3; 7 bases are a match to TRBD1. The length of the CDR3 is 13 residues. With 4 bases clipped from V and 4 bases from J, the junction kept 3 bases outside the gene matches. Looked up from germline, CDR1 is SGHDT and CDR2 is YYEEEE. The DNA of the CDR3 is TGTGCCAGCAGCAAGACAGGGTCAGATACGCAGTATTTT. It codes for CASSKTGSDTQYF. The full variable domain, completed using reference TRBV5-6 and TRBJ2-3, is DAGVTQSPTHLIKTRGQQVTLRCSPKSGHDTVSWYQQALGQGPQFIFQYYEEEERQRGNFPDRFSGHQFPNYSSELNVNALLLGDSALYLCASSKTGSDTQYFGPGTRLTVL.

With respect to this clonotype: Because the library targeted alpha chains, this beta chain is an off-target read whose size means little. This chain connects TRBV11-3 to TRBJ2-7; 9 bases agree with TRBD2. This CDR3 is built from 14 residues. The germline CDR1 and CDR2 sequences are SGHNT and YENEEA. Trimming at V came to 1 base and at J to 12 bases, leaving 10 bases not matched to a gene. Here the CDR3 DNA reads TGTGCCAGCAGCTTAGTAAGTAGCGGGAGCACGCGGTACTTC. Residues: CASSLVSSGSTRYF.